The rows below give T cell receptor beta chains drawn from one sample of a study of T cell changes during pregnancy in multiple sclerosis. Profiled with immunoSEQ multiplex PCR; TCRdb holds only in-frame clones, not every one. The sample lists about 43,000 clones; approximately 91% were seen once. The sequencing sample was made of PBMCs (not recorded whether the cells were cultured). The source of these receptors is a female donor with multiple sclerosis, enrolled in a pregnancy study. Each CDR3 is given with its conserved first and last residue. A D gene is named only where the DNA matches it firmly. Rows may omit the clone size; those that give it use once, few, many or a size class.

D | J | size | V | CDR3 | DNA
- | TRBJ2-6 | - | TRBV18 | CASSQRPLGANVLTF | TGTGCCAGCTCGCAAAGACCCCTGGGGGCCAACGTCCTGACTTTC
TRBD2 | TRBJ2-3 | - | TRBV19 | CASSSGLAGTDTQYF | TGTGCCAGTAGTTCGGGACTAGCGGGAACAGATACGCAGTATTTT
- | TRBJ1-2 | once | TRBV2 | CASSEALTDGYTF | TGTGCCAGCAGTGAAGCGCTCACAGATGGCTACACCTTC
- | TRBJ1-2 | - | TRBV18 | CASSPPNGANYGYTF | TGTGCCAGCTCACCACCGAACGGAGCTAACTATGGCTACACCTTC
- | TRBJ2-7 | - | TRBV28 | CASSPWGRSYEQYF | TGTGCCAGCAGTCCATGGGGCAGGTCCTACGAGCAGTACTTC
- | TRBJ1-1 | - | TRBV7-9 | CASSLGNLNTEAFF | TGTGCCAGCAGCTTAGGGAACCTGAACACTGAAGCTTTCTTT
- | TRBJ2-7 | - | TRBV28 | CASSLGTLEQYF | TGTGCCAGCAGCCTAGGGACGCTCGAGCAGTACTTC
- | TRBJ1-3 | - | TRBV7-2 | CASSLVGLSGNTIYF | TGTGCCAGCAGCTTAGTTGGCCTCTCTGGAAACACCATATATTTT
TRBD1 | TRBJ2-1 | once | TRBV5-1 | CASSAGQGDYNEQFF | TGCGCCAGCAGCGCGGGACAGGGGGATTACAATGAGCAGTTCTTC
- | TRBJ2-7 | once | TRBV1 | CTSSQDRRGPRQTVYEQYF | TGCACCAGCAGCCAAGACCGGAGAGGACCCCGACAAACCGTTTACGAGCAGTACTTC
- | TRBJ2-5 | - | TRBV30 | CAWSYRGLVETQYF | TGTGCCTGGTCATACCGGGGGCTAGTGGAGACCCAGTACTTC
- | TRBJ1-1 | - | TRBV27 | CASSSHGGGCTEAFF | TGTGCCAGCAGTTCCCATGGGGGGGGATGCACTGAAGCTTTCTTT
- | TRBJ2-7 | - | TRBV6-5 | CASSYSSGSAYEQYF | TGTGCCAGCAGTTACTCGAGTGGGAGTGCCTACGAGCAGTACTTC
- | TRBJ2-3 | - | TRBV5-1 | CASSYLDPSTDTQYF | TGCGCCAGCAGCTATTTGGACCCAAGCACAGATACGCAGTATTTT
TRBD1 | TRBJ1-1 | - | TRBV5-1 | CASSLGSGQGSTEAFF | TGCGCCAGCAGCTTGGGGAGTGGACAGGGGAGCACTGAAGCTTTCTTT
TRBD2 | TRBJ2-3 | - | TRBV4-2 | CASSHQAGTSLTDTQYF | TGTGCCAGCAGCCATCAGGCCGGGACTAGCCTCACAGATACGCAGTATTTT
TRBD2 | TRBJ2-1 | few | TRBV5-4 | CASSLLAGAATYNEQFF | TGTGCCAGCAGCTTACTAGCGGGAGCTGCGACCTACAATGAGCAGTTCTTC
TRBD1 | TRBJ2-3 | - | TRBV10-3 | CAISGSGTGADTQYF | TGTGCCATCAGTGGATCTGGGACAGGCGCAGATACGCAGTATTTT
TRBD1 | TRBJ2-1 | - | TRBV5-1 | CASSLDTGQQFYNEQFF | TGCGCCAGCAGCTTGGACACGGGACAGCAATTCTACAATGAGCAGTTCTTC
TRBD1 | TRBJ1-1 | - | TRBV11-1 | CASRPGTAEAFF | TGTGCCAGCAGACCCGGGACAGCGGAAGCTTTCTTT
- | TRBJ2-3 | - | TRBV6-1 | CASSAADTQYF | TGTGCCAGCAGTGCAGCGGATACGCAGTATTTT
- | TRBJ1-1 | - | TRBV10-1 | CASSEIGFTEAFF | TGCGCCAGCAGTGAAATAGGGTTCACTGAAGCTTTCTTT
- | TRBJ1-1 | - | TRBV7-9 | CASSGGLSTEAFF | TGTGCCAGCAGCGGGGGGCTGAGCACTGAAGCTTTCTTT
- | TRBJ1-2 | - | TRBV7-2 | CASSLDLARRGSVPYGYTF | TGTGCCAGCAGCTTAGATTTAGCTCGAAGGGGATCGGTCCCTTATGGCTACACCTTC
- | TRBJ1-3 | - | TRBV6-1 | CASSVVSTGNTIYF | TGTGCCAGCAGTGTCGTCTCGACTGGAAACACCATATATTTT
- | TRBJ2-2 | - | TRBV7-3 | CASSLMLGGPGELFF | TGTGCCAGCAGCTTAATGCTAGGGGGTCCCGGGGAGCTGTTTTTT
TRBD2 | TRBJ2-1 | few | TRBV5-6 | CASSLRGTTYNEQFF | TGTGCCAGCAGCCTCCGGGGGACTACATACAATGAGCAGTTCTTC
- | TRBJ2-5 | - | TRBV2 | CATNQWPETQYF | TGTGCCACCAACCAGTGGCCGGAGACCCAGTACTTC
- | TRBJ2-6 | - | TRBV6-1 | CASSEGGWSAGANVLTF | TGTGCCAGCAGTGAGGGGGGCTGGTCGGCTGGGGCCAACGTCCTGACTTTC
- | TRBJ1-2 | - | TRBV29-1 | CSVEDILTSGYTF | TGCAGCGTTGAAGACATACTCACATCTGGCTACACCTTC
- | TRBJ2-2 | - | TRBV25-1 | CASSELGELFF | TGTGCCAGCAGTGAACTCGGGGAGCTGTTTTTT
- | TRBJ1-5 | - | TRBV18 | CASSPPSGANQPQHF | TGTGCCAGCTCACCACCTTCGGGGGCTAATCAGCCCCAGCATTTT
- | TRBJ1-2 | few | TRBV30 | CAWSEPPGQNGYTF | TGTGCCTGGAGTGAGCCACCGGGACAAAATGGCTACACCTTC
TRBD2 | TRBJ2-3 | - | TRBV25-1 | CASGLAGTDTQYF | TGTGCCAGTGGACTAGCGGGCACAGATACGCAGTATTTT
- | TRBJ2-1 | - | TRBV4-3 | CASSQENDISYNEQFF | TGCGCCAGCAGCCAAGAGAACGACATTTCCTACAATGAGCAGTTCTTC
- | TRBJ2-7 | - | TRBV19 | CASSAPGRRDEQYF | TGTGCCAGTAGTGCACCGGGACGAAGAGACGAGCAGTACTTC
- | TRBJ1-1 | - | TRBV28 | CASSLWGYTEAFF | TGTGCCAGCAGTTTATGGGGTTACACTGAAGCTTTCTTT
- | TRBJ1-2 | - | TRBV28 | CASIKGGPQLYGYTF | TGTGCCAGCATAAAAGGGGGGCCGCAATTATATGGCTACACCTTC
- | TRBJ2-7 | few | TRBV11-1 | CASSLWERPLIPYEQYF | TGTGCCAGCAGCTTATGGGAGCGACCATTAATACCCTACGAGCAGTACTTC
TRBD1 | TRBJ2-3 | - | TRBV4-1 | CASSPWTGANTDTQYF | TGCGCCAGCAGCCCGTGGACAGGGGCGAACACAGATACGCAGTATTTT
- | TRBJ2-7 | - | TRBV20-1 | CSARKSYEQYF | TGCAGTGCTAGGAAATCCTACGAGCAGTACTTC
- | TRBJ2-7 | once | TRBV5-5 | CASSLNPAVAYEQYF | TGTGCCAGCAGCTTGAATCCAGCCGTTGCCTACGAGCAGTACTTC
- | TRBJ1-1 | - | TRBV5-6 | CASRRRQNTEAFF | TGTGCCAGCAGACGTAGACAGAACACTGAAGCTTTCTTT
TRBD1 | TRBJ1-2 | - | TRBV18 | CASSKTGEANYGYTF | TGTGCCAGCTCCAAGACAGGGGAAGCTAACTATGGCTACACCTTC
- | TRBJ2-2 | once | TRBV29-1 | CSVETSWGGELFF | TGCAGCGTTGAGACTAGTTGGGGCGGGGAGCTGTTTTTT
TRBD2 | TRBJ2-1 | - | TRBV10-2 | CASSPLAGGPNEQFF | TGCGCCAGCAGTCCTCTGGCGGGAGGGCCTAATGAGCAGTTCTTC
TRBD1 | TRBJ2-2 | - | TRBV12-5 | CASGTRQGSTGELFF | TGTGCTAGTGGAACCCGACAGGGATCCACCGGGGAGCTGTTTTTT
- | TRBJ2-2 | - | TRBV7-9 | CASPPLGTGELFF | TGTGCCAGTCCTCCCCTGGGCACCGGGGAGCTGTTTTTT
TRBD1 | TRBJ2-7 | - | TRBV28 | CASSLPSDPDRGDVLNEQYF | TGTGCCAGCAGTTTACCCTCTGACCCGGACAGGGGGGATGTTCTCAACGAGCAGTACTTC
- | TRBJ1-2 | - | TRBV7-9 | CASIDGAAANYGYTF | TGTGCCAGCATCGATGGGGCAGCCGCTAACTATGGCTACACCTTC
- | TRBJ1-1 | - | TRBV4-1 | CASSQVSSDGRGAFF | TGCGCCAGCAGCCAAGTTAGTTCGGACGGAAGAGGAGCTTTCTTT
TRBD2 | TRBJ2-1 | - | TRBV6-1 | CASSEGAGGRAANEQFF | TGTGCCAGCAGTGAAGGGGCCGGCGGGAGGGCGGCCAATGAGCAGTTCTTC
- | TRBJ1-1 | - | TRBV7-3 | CASSPSAGRTEAFF | TGTGCCAGCAGCCCCAGCGCAGGGCGGACTGAAGCTTTCTTT
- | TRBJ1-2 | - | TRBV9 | CASSVGRGGSYGYTF | TGTGCCAGCAGCGTAGGACGGGGGGGCAGCTATGGCTACACCTTC
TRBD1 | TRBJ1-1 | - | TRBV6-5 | CASSYSTGELNTEAFF | TGTGCCAGCAGTTACTCTACAGGGGAATTGAACACTGAAGCTTTCTTT
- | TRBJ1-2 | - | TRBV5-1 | CASSILGPRAEIYYGYTF | TGCGCCAGCAGCATCCTCGGACCCCGGGCCGAAATTTACTATGGCTACACCTTC
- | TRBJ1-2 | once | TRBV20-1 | CSAASAYGYTF | TGCAGTGCTGCCAGCGCCTATGGCTACACCTTC